This T cell receptor (beta chain) stems from a study of early T cells in non-severe SARS-CoV-2 infection. V was cut by 5 bases and J by 5 bases, with 17 bases left in between. The CDR3 extends over 15 amino acids. CDR1 is KGHSH and CDR2 is LQKENI in the germline V gene. Each cDNA molecule carried a unique molecular identifier. Via MiXCR, TCRdb re-called the 5' RACE reads, giving one row per CDR3 protein. The table includes approximately 34,000 distinct CDR3 sequences, 5% to 6.5% detected once. As for this clonotype: Antigen unknown.

Findings and limits, study-wide: Private and CD4 specificities were missed by VDJdb matching, which favored anti-spike CD8 responses.

The sample consisted of whole blood, taken at baseline. J is TRBJ2-3 and V is TRBV18; tentative D call: TRBD2 (5 bases). This receptor was obtained from an adult who was a healthcare worker with PCR-confirmed SARS-CoV-2 infection or an uninfected control (not recorded which). The CDR3 sequence: CASSTDRTGLDTQYF. CDR3 DNA sequence: TGTGCCAGCTCAACCGACCGGACTGGGCTAGATACGCAGTATTTT.